These T cell receptor beta chains were read from a single sample in a study of intratumoral heterogeneity in liver cancer. Assay: immunoSEQ multiplex PCR; the TCRdb copy retains only in-frame clones and omits some. The repertoire includes over 3,500 clones, 40% to 55% of them detected once, and around 24% sits in the top ten. Here the sequenced sample was tumor tissue, taken before any cancer treatment. The receptors were sampled from a man in his 70s with hepatocellular carcinoma. Both conserved end residues are part of each CDR3. D genes are given only for firm matches. A row's size may be missing; if present it is once, few, many or a size class.

clone size: few; D gene: .; V gene: TRBV6-2/TRBV6-3; J gene: TRBJ2-3; CDR3 protein: CASSWDSLLTDTQYF; CDR3 DNA: TGTGCCAGCAGTTGGGACTCCCTCTTGACAGATACGCAGTATTTT
clone size: medium-sized; D gene: TRBD2; V gene: TRBV29-1; J gene: TRBJ2-5; CDR3 protein: CSGDILAGGPGTQYF; CDR3 DNA: TGCAGCGGCGACATACTAGCGGGGGGGCCAGGGACCCAGTACTTC
clone size: large; D gene: .; V gene: TRBV7-6; J gene: TRBJ2-5; CDR3 protein: CASTRTNQETQYF; CDR3 DNA: TGTGCCAGCACCAGGACTAACCAAGAGACCCAGTACTTC
clone size: .; D gene: .; V gene: TRBV3-1/TRBV3-2; J gene: TRBJ1-2; CDR3 protein: CASSQDLFGEVYGYTF; CDR3 DNA: TGTGCCAGCAGCCAAGATCTTTTCGGGGAGGTCTATGGCTACACCTTC
clone size: medium-sized; D gene: .; V gene: TRBV9; J gene: TRBJ2-6; CDR3 protein: CASSVEGVTSSGANVLTF; CDR3 DNA: TGTGCCAGCAGCGTAGAAGGCGTGACAAGCTCTGGGGCCAACGTCCTGACTTTC
clone size: once; D gene: .; V gene: TRBV6-5; J gene: TRBJ2-5; CDR3 protein: CASTLEAAYKETQYF; CDR3 DNA: TGTGCCAGCACCTTAGAGGCAGCGTATAAAGAGACCCAGTACTTC
clone size: once; D gene: .; V gene: TRBV27; J gene: TRBJ1-3; CDR3 protein: CASSNTRSGNTIYF; CDR3 DNA: TGTGCCAGCAGCAATACACGCTCTGGAAACACCATATATTTT
clone size: .; D gene: .; V gene: TRBV5-1; J gene: TRBJ2-3; CDR3 protein: CASSRFLSSSTDTQYF; CDR3 DNA: TGCGCCAGCAGCCGATTTCTCTCATCTAGCACAGATACGCAGTATTTT
clone size: .; D gene: .; V gene: TRBV20-1; J gene: TRBJ1-1; CDR3 protein: CSALMNTEAFF; CDR3 DNA: TGCAGTGCTTTAATGAACACTGAAGCTTTCTTT
clone size: few; D gene: TRBD1; V gene: TRBV11-2; J gene: TRBJ1-2; CDR3 protein: CASSPGTAWIRGYTF; CDR3 DNA: TGTGCCAGCAGCCCAGGGACAGCCTGGATCCGGGGCTACACCTTC